This TCR beta chain was recovered during a study of blood T cell repertoires in COVID-19. Study-level background: T cells, B-cell-depleted T cells, or PBMCs provided the cDNA or gDNA that served as material.

Per the germline V gene, CDR1 is KGHSH and CDR2 is LQKENI. Trimming pared 0 bases from V and 0 bases from J, leaving 14 bases between. The CDR3 length is 17 residues. Using immunoSEQ multiplex PCR, the repertoire was profiled, and TCRdb retains in-frame clones only, with some absent. The top ten hold roughly 6.2% of the sample, which has about 180,000 clones, around 85% seen once. Symptom resolution, clearance, or two negative PCRs marked donors in Cohort 3 as recovered. This clonotype originated in a man aged 35-49 years who had recovered from COVID-19. The V call is TRBV18, the J call TRBJ1-1, with a tentative D call TRBD1 (6 bases). The specimen sequenced was PBMCs or T cells enriched from blood (not recorded which). CDR3 sequence reads: CASSPPTAGAMNTEAFF. Written as DNA, the CDR3 is TGTGCCAGCTCACCACCGACAGCAGGGGCGATGAACACTGAAGCTTTCTTT. Full variable domain (outside the CDR3, taken from reference TRBV18 and TRBJ1-1): NAGVMQNPRHLVRRRGQEARLRCSPMKGHSHVYWYRQLPEEGLKFMVYLQKENIIDESGMPKERFSAEFPKEGPSILRIQQVVRGDSAAYFCASSPPTAGAMNTEAFFGQGTRLTVV.